Sequencing of this TCR beta chain was carried out in a study of response to subunit inactivated influenza vaccine (dated by TCRdb to 2016 to 2019). At the level of the whole study: Deep quantitative T cell receptor repertoire profiling was used in the study to track responses to a trivalent subunit inactivated influenza vaccine.

Library preparation was by RT-PCR. Sequencing was carried out with an Illumina HiSeq 2500. Through fastp at Q25 and MiXCR, TCRdb rebuilt clones from the public reads, retaining in-frame beta chains. Identical CDR3 proteins give one entry, which carries the most common genes and DNA. Recorded for this sample are around 570,000 distinct CDR3 sequences; less than 8% of them occurred a single time. Together, the top ten hold roughly 13% of the sample. What the authors observed across the whole study: The authors proposed that each seasonal influenza vaccination may bring in only a limited number of new T cells.

This clonotype was picked up a small number of times. There is no known antigen for this receptor. Base qualities are not recorded, but no much larger clone differs from it by a single base. This specimen was PBMCs from blood, taken about 23 months after vaccination. The source is a man between 50 and 69 years old who received an inactivated influenza vaccine. Donor details come from another sample of the same person, matched by shared clones.

The bases read TGTGCCATCAAGGGGTATGCGGATTCACCCCTCCACTTT. Translation gives CAIKGYADSPLHF. Here the chain combines TRBV6-2 or TRBV6-3 and TRBJ1-6, with TRBD1 tentatively as D gene (5 bases match). The CDR3 spans 13 residues, from the cysteine through the phenylalanine. Only the CDR3 region is kept as DNA, spanning 39 bases read in frame from base 1. Reading the germline V gene gives CDR1 MNHEY and CDR2 SVGEGT. The junction carries 15 bases between V and J, which are trimmed by 10 bases and 8 bases respectively.